This T cell receptor (beta chain) emerged from a study of blood T cell repertoires in COVID-19. Original processing methods: Reference gene primer amplification gave estimated nucleated cell counts. The table came from immunoSEQ multiplex PCR; TCRdb's copy has only in-frame clones and leaves some out. The DNA was the basis for D and trimming; V, J and clone size are from that table. The sample carries around 70,000 clones, about 80% recorded once. Trimming stripped 7 bases from V and 2 bases from J, with 19 bases between. CDR1 is ENHRY and CDR2 is SYGVKD in the germline V gene. This CDR3 is built from 16 residues.

Sequenced material: peripheral blood. This clonotype originated in a man aged 65-85 years who had recovered from COVID-19. The V and J genes are TRBV10-3 and TRBJ2-3; possibly TRBD1 for D (5 bases). This CDR3 is CAIKQEKNRYTDTQYF. CDR3 DNA sequence: TGTGCCATCAAACAGGAAAAGAATAGGTACACAGATACGCAGTATTTT.